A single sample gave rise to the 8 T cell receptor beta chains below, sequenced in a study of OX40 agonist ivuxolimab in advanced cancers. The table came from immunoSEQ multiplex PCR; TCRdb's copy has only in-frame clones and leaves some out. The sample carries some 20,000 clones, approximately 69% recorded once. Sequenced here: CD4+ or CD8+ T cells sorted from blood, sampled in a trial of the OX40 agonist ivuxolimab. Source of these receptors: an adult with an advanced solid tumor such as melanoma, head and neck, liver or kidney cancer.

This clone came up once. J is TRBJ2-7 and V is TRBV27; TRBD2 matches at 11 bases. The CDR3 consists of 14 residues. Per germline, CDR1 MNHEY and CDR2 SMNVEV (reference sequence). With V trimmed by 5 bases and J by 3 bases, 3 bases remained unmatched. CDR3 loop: CASSPGTSGYEQYF. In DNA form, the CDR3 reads TGTGCCAGCAGTCCCGGGACTAGCGGCTACGAGCAGTACTTC.

Here the CDR3 reads CASSPGTPPGYTF. DNA for the CDR3: TGTGCCAGCAGTCCCGGGACACCACCTGGCTACACCTTC. The chain joins TRBV28 to TRBJ1-2; tentative D call: TRBD1 (6 bases). In germline, CDR1 is MDHEN, CDR2 SYDVKM. Trimming took off 5 bases at V and 7 bases at J, with 14 bases between the two ends. The CDR3 consists of 13 residues.

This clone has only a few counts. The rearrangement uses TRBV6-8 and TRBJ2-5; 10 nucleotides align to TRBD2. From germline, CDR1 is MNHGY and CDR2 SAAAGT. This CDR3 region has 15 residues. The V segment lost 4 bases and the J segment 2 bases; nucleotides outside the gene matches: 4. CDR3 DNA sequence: TGTGCCAGCAGTTCCTTACTAGCGGGGCAAGAGACCCAGTACTTC. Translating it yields CASSSLLAGQETQYF.

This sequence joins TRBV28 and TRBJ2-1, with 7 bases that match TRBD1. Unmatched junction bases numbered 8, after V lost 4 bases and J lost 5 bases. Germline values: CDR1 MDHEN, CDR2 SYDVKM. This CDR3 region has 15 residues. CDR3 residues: CASSSQGRDDNEQFF. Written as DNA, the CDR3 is TGTGCCAGCAGTTCACAGGGGCGAGATGACAATGAGCAGTTCTTC.

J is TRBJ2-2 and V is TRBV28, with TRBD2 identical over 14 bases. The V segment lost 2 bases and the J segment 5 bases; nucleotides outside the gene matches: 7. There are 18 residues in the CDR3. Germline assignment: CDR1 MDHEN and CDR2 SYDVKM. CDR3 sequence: CASSLLPGLAGETGELFF. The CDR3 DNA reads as TGTGCCAGCAGTTTACTCCCGGGACTAGCGGGAGAGACCGGGGAGCTGTTTTTT.

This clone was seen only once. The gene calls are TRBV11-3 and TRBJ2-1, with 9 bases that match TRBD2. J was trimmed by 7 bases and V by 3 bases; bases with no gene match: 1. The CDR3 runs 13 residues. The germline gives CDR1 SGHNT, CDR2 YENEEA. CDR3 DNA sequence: TGTGCCAGCAGCTTCAGCGGGGGGAATGAGCAGTTCTTC. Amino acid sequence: CASSFSGGNEQFF.

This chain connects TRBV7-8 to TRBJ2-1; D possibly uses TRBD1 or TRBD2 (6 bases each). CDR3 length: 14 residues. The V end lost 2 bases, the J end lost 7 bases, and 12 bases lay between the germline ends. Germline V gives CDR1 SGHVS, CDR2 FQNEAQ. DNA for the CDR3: TGTGCCAGCAGCTTATTTGGGGGGCGGAATGAGCAGTTCTTC. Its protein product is CASSLFGGRNEQFF. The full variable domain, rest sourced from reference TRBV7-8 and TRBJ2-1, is GAGVSQSPRYKVAKRGQDVALRCDPISGHVSLFWYQQALGQGPEFLTYFQNEAQLDKSGLPSDRFFAERPEGSVSTLKIQRTQQEDSAVYLCASSLFGGRNEQFFGPGTRLTVL.

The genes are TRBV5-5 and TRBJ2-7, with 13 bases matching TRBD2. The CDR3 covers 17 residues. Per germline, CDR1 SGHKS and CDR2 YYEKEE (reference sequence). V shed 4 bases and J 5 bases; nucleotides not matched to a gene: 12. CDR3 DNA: TGTGCCAGCAGCCCCCGACCCGGACTAGCGGGAGTCAACGAGCAGTACTTC. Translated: CASSPRPGLAGVNEQYF.